The 29 T cell receptor beta chains below come from one sample, sequenced in a study of T cell clonality in common variable immunodeficiency. Only in-frame clones appear in the TCRdb table, and some are missing; sequencing was by immunoSEQ multiplex PCR. Observed in the sample are more than 35,000 clones, none of them singletons. Sequences were obtained from peripheral blood mononuclear cells. All receptors derive from a person aged 18 to 70 in good health.

In its sample, this clone was seen many times. A read error may produce the germline difference seen at one junction end. The read falls 3 residues short of the CDR3 end, and the missing part is taken from the germline J gene. J is TRBJ1-6 and V is TRBV4-2; 7 positions agree with TRBD1. The CDR3 runs to 16 residues. Per the germline V gene, CDR1 is LGHNA and CDR2 is YNFKEQ. The sequenced CDR3 bases are TGCGCCAGCAGCCGAACGACGGGACAGTATAATTCACCC. Encoded protein: CASSRTTGQYNSP. The entire CDR3 is CASSRTTGQYNSPLHF.

This clone has at least ten counts. The CDR3 is cut off 3 residues early in the read; its end comes from the germline J gene. This chain uses TRBV4-1 with TRBJ2-7, with 9 bases that match TRBD1. Germline trimming cut 1 base from V and 5 bases from J; bases unmatched to any gene: 3. Germline CDR1 and CDR2: MGHRA and YSYEKL. The CDR3 runs to 14 residues. The sequenced part of the CDR3 DNA is TGCGCCAGCAGCCAAGGGGGACAGGGCCACGAG. Encoded protein: CASSQGGQGHE. The entire CDR3 is CASSQGGQGHEQYF.

This clone has a count of ten or more. The read comes to an end 3 residues before the CDR3 does, leaving the germline J gene to fill in the end. This sequence joins TRBV5-1 and TRBJ2-7; weak D call: TRBD1 (6 bases). Germline CDR1 is SGHRS and CDR2 is YFSETQ. CDR3 length equals 18 residues. The ends were cut back, 0 bases at V and 4 bases at J, with 23 bases in the middle. The sequenced CDR3 bases are TGCGCCAGCAGCTTGGCCGGAAGCCCGAACTCGAGGGGGTACGAG. Translated: CASSLAGSPNSRGYE. The whole CDR3 sequence is CASSLAGSPNSRGYEQYF. The variable domain in full, with the rest retrieved from reference TRBV5-1 and TRBJ2-7, is KAGVTQTPRYLIKTRGQQVTLSCSPISGHRSVSWYQQTPGQGLQFLFEYFSETQRNKGNFPGRFSGRQFSNSRSEMNVSTLELGDSALYLCASSLAGSPNSRGYEQYFGPGTRLTVT.

This clone showed up many times. The read is 3 residues too short to cover the CDR3 end, so that end is filled in from the germline J gene. The chain joins TRBV13 to TRBJ1-1; 7 bases map to TRBD1. The CDR3 is 17 amino acids. Germline V gene lookup returns CDR1 PRHDT and CDR2 FYEKMQ (reference sequence). The V gene end was trimmed by 4 bases and the J gene end by 4 bases; junction bases not matched to a gene: 15. CDR3 loop: CASSWVRGGGLGTEAFF. CDR3 DNA, as far as it was read: TGTGCCAGCAGCTGGGTACGGGGAGGGGGCTTGGGCACTGAA.

At least ten counts were recorded for this clone. The read is 3 residues too short to cover the CDR3 end, so that end is filled in from the germline J gene. The chain has TRBV18 and TRBJ1-5, with 8 positions matching TRBD1. CDR3 size: 13 residues. Germline CDR1 reads KGHSH; CDR2 reads LQKENI. V gave up 5 bases and J gave up 4 bases; unmatched junction bases: 1. The sequenced CDR3 bases are TGTGCCAGCTCAGACAGGGGAAATCAGCCC. It yields the protein CASSDRGNQP. The CDR3 reads in full as CASSDRGNQPQHF.

This clone has ten or more counts. The read falls 3 residues short of the CDR3 end, and the missing part is taken from the germline J gene. This chain uses TRBV6-2 or TRBV6-3 with TRBJ2-2; 7 bases match TRBD1. CDR1 is MNHEY, CDR2 SVGEGT, per germline. Trimming took 6 bases from V and 5 from J; bases not matched to a gene: 15. The length of the CDR3 is 17 residues. This chain's CDR3 is CASRHSDRVGPTGELFF. The covered CDR3 bases are TGTGCCAGCAGACACAGCGACAGGGTCGGACCGACCGGGGAG.

In its sample, this clone was seen many times. The CDR3 is cut off 3 residues early in the read; its end comes from the germline J gene. The rearrangement links TRBV12-5 to TRBJ2-2, with TRBD1 identical over 9 bases. This CDR3 has 15 amino acids. CDR1 LGHNT and CDR2 FRNRAP come from the germline V gene. The V segment lost 2 bases and the J segment 7 bases; nucleotides outside the gene matches: 5. The CDR3 loop reads CASGLKPGQGGELFF. CDR3 DNA, as far as it was read: TGTGCTAGTGGTTTGAAGCCGGGACAGGGCGGGGAG.

This clone was observed at least ten times. The CDR3 end is not reached by the read, which stops 3 residues before it; the germline J gene fills it in. The V gene is TRBV6-2 or TRBV6-3, the J gene TRBJ2-3; D is ambiguous. The CDR3 has 12 amino acids. V was cut by 0 bases and J by 8 bases, with 6 bases left in between. Germline V gene data show CDR1 as MNHEY and CDR2 as SVGEGT. CDR3 amino acids: CASSYSPLTQYF. The CDR3 DNA, read in part, is TGTGCCAGCAGTTACTCTCCCCTTACG.

This clone was seen ten or more times. The DNA ends 3 residues before the CDR3 does, and the rest of the CDR3 is filled in from the germline J gene. The chain employs TRBV29-1 and TRBJ2-7; D perhaps matches TRBD1 (7 bases). Germline V gene data show CDR1 as SQVTM and CDR2 as ANQGSEA. Trimming stripped 7 bases from V and 2 bases from J, with 12 bases between. There are 12 residues in the CDR3. The sequenced part of the CDR3 DNA is TGCAGCGCAGGAGGGACAGCCTACGAG. This codes for CSAGGTAYE. The entire CDR3 is CSAGGTAYEQYF.

This clone has ten or more counts. The CDR3 end lies 3 residues beyond the end of the read and is filled in from the germline J gene. The V gene is TRBV7-9, the J gene TRBJ1-4, with D maybe TRBD1 (5 bases). The CDR3 contains 15 residues. V gave up 5 bases and J gave up 2 bases, with 12 bases separating them. Looked up from germline, CDR1 is SEHNR and CDR2 is FQNEAQ (reference sequence). The CDR3 sequence is CASSGEGRTNEKLFF. The sequenced CDR3 bases are TGTGCCAGCAGCGGAGAGGGGAGGACTAATGAAAAA.

This clone is termed medium-sized. The read stops 3 residues short of the end of the CDR3; the missing end is completed from the germline J gene. V and J are TRBV30 and TRBJ2-7; TRBD1 agrees at 7 bases. The V gene's germline CDR1 is GTSNPN and CDR2 SVGIG (reference sequence). With V trimmed by 8 bases and J by 1 base, 8 bases remained unmatched. The CDR3 length is 13 residues. CDR3 loop: CATLGTASYEQYF. Incomplete CDR3 DNA: TGTGCCACCCTCGGGACAGCTTCCTACGAG.

Many counts were recorded for this clone. The read is 3 residues too short to cover the CDR3 end, so that end is filled in from the germline J gene. The chain joins TRBV13 to TRBJ1-2; D is possibly TRBD1 (5 bases). CDR1 PRHDT and CDR2 FYEKMQ come from the germline V gene (reference sequence). CDR3 length equals 14 residues. Trimming shortened V by 0 bases and J by 2 bases, and 7 bases separated the two germline ends. CDR3 DNA (partial): TGTGCCAGCAGCTTAGGCAAGGGGAACTATGGC. Protein: CASSLGKGNYG. The complete CDR3 reads CASSLGKGNYGYTF. Full variable domain (remainder filled in from reference TRBV13 and TRBJ1-2): AAGVIQSPRHLIKEKRETATLKCYPIPRHDTVYWYQQGPGQDPQFLISFYEKMQSDKGSIPDRFSAQQFSDYHSELNMSSLELGDSALYFCASSLGKGNYGYTFGSGTRLTVV.

On this clone itself: The junction departs from germline at one end; a sequencing error may be responsible. The CDR3 end falls 3 residues outside the read, so it is completed with the germline J gene. This chain connects TRBV6-2 or TRBV6-3 to TRBJ2-3, with TRBD2 matching 10 bases. CDR3 size: 14 residues. Germline V lookup: CDR1 MNHEY, CDR2 SVGEGT. The sequenced part of the CDR3 DNA is TGTGCCAGCAGTCGGACTAGCGGCACAGATGCG. It specifies CASSRTSGTDA. The full CDR3 protein is CASSRTSGTDAQYF.

There are many counts of this clone. The sequenced fragment ends 3 residues before the CDR3 boundary, so the rest is inferred from the germline J gene. The chain carries TRBV20-1 and TRBJ2-3; 8 bases are a match to TRBD2. V shed 5 bases, J shed 2 bases, and the junction held 15 bases outside the gene matches. The CDR3 extends over 17 amino acids. CDR1 and CDR2 (germline): DFQATT, SNEGSKA (reference sequence). The part of the CDR3 DNA that was read is TGCAGTGCTCCCGGGACTAGTGTCCCAGGCGTCACAGATACG. Its translation is CSAPGTSVPGVTDT. The whole CDR3 reads CSAPGTSVPGVTDTQYF.

The sample holds many counts of this clone. Sequencing ends 3 residues short of the CDR3 end; the germline J gene provides the rest. V is TRBV7-9 and J is TRBJ2-2, with D perhaps matching TRBD2 (5 bases). From germline, CDR1 is SEHNR and CDR2 FQNEAQ (reference sequence). Trimming pared 1 base from V and 4 bases from J, leaving 7 bases between. This CDR3 comprises 14 residues. The DNA read from the CDR3 is TGTGCCAGCAGCTTAGGGGCGGGCACCGGGGAG. Translation gives CASSLGAGTGE. The CDR3 in full is CASSLGAGTGELFF.

This clone appeared many times. The read ends 3 residues before the CDR3 terminus; that terminus is restored from the germline J gene. This chain joins TRBV12-3 or TRBV12-4 and TRBJ1-2, with TRBD1 matching over 9 bases. Trimming cost V 5 bases and J 5 bases; bases outside gene matches: 9. The CDR3 runs 15 residues. The CDR3 DNA, read in part, is TGTGCCAGCAGTATGGGGGACAGGGAGTGGTATGGC. This codes for CASSMGDREWYG. The entire CDR3 is CASSMGDREWYGYTF.

This clone was seen repeatedly, ten times or more. The CDR3 extends 3 residues past the end of the read, so its final part is completed from the germline J gene. The V and J genes are TRBV5-1 and TRBJ2-6, with TRBD2 as a possible D gene (6 bases). Germline values: CDR1 SGHRS, CDR2 YFSETQ. Deletions cut 0 bases from V and 2 bases from J, with 9 bases between. The CDR3 has 16 residues. CDR3 bases read: TGCGCCAGCAGCTTGGCGGGCGGGGCTGGGGCCAACGTC. As protein: CASSLAGGAGANV. The CDR3 reads in full as CASSLAGGAGANVLTF. Combining the CDR3 with reference TRBV5-1 and TRBJ2-6 gives the whole variable domain KAGVTQTPRYLIKTRGQQVTLSCSPISGHRSVSWYQQTPGQGLQFLFEYFSETQRNKGNFPGRFSGRQFSNSRSEMNVSTLELGDSALYLCASSLAGGAGANVLTFGAGSRLTVL.

In this sample, this clone turned up many times. The CDR3 end is not reached by the read, which stops 3 residues before it; the germline J gene fills it in. The chain couples TRBV18 to TRBJ2-2, with a tentative D call TRBD2 (5 bases). Germline V gene lookup returns CDR1 KGHSH and CDR2 LQKENI. The CDR3 loop spans 16 amino acids. V lost 2 bases and J 0 bases, leaving 10 bases between the germline ends. The sequenced part of the CDR3 DNA is TGTGCCAGCTCACCAAAAGGACTTTCGAACACCGGGGAG. Translation: CASSPKGLSNTGE. The CDR3, in full, reads CASSPKGLSNTGELFF.

This clone was detected many times. Sequencing ends 3 residues short of the CDR3 end; the germline J gene provides the rest. The chain uses TRBV19 and TRBJ1-2; D is perhaps TRBD1 (6 bases). CDR3 length equals 11 residues. From germline, CDR1 is LNHDA and CDR2 SQIVND (reference sequence). The CDR3 here is CASRTTGGYTF. CDR3 DNA (partial): TGTGCCAGTCGGACCACAGGGGGC.

Many counts were recorded for this clone. The read gets to within 3 residues of the CDR3 end, and the germline J gene fills in the rest. The chain has TRBV4-2 and TRBJ2-3, with D uncertain. In germline, CDR1 is LGHNA, CDR2 YNFKEQ. V was clipped by 4 bases and J by 0 bases, with 8 bases between them. The CDR3 runs to 14 residues. CDR3 DNA (partial): TGTGCCAGCAGCCCTCTGACTAGCACAGATACG. Translation gives CASSPLTSTDT. The whole CDR3 is CASSPLTSTDTQYF.

In this sample, this clone turned up many times. The read ends 3 residues shy of where the CDR3 ends; the end is completed using the germline J gene. The V call is TRBV11-2, the J call TRBJ1-2; no clear D gene. Trimming left V 5 bases short and J 6 bases short, with 19 bases between. The CDR3 consists of 15 residues. Germline CDR1 is SGHAT and CDR2 is FQNNGV. The CDR3 reads CASSPNKHSADGYTF. The CDR3 DNA, read in part, is TGTGCCAGCAGCCCTAACAAGCACAGTGCAGATGGC.

In its sample, this clone was seen a few times. CDR3 sequence: CASSLDWTGVGGYTF. The DNA read from the CDR3 is TGTGCCAGCAGCTTAGACTGGACGGGGGTGGGTGGC. The V and J genes are TRBV11-2 and TRBJ1-2; maybe TRBD1 (5 bases). The CDR3 is cut off 3 residues early in the read; its end comes from the germline J gene. V lost 0 bases and J lost 7, with 15 bases in between. CDR1 is SGHAT and CDR2 is FQNNGV in the germline V gene. The CDR3 totals 15 residues.

This clone was recorded many times. The read ends 3 residues shy of where the CDR3 ends; the end is completed using the germline J gene. V gene TRBV12-3 or TRBV12-4 combines with J gene TRBJ2-2; unclear D gene. The CDR3 is 13 amino acids. V was shortened by 1 base and J by 5 bases, with 5 bases between the two germline ends. CDR3 protein: CASSLGRTGELFF. CDR3 DNA, as far as it was read: TGTGCCAGCAGTTTAGGTAGAACCGGGGAG.

This clone was recorded at least ten times. The sequence runs out 3 residues before the end of the CDR3; the remainder is reconstructed from the germline J gene. V and J are TRBV5-4 and TRBJ2-7; D gene unclear. Germline CDR1 is SGHNT and CDR2 is YYREEE (reference sequence). Deletions cut 2 bases from V and 4 bases from J, with 16 bases between. The CDR3 loop spans 15 amino acids. The CDR3 sequence: CASSFAYRGKYEQYF. The sequenced part of the CDR3 DNA is TGTGCCAGCAGCTTTGCGTACAGAGGAAAATACGAG.

This clone occurred many times. The CDR3 is cut off 3 residues early in the read; its end comes from the germline J gene. The gene calls are TRBV12-3 or TRBV12-4 and TRBJ1-4; maybe TRBD1 (6 bases). V was cut by 5 bases and J by 6 bases, with 16 bases left in between. The CDR3 spans 15 residues. The CDR3 loop is CASSLVQGKDEKLFF. Incomplete CDR3 DNA: TGTGCCAGCAGTCTAGTACAGGGTAAAGATGAAAAA.

CDR3 region: CASSLDPGQGSYEQYF. The CDR3 bases that were read are TGTGCCAGCAGCTTAGATCCGGGACAGGGGTCCTACGAG. The genes are TRBV7-8 and TRBJ2-7; 10 bases align to TRBD1. The read is 3 residues too short to cover the CDR3 end, so that end is filled in from the germline J gene. The CDR3 spans 16 residues. The V and J ends lost 1 base and 1 base, in that order; junction bases with no gene match: 4. Germline-derived CDR1 and CDR2 are SGHVS and FQNEAQ. Full variable domain (rest looked up from reference TRBV7-8 and TRBJ2-7): GAGVSQSPRYKVAKRGQDVALRCDPISGHVSLFWYQQALGQGPEFLTYFQNEAQLDKSGLPSDRFFAERPEGSVSTLKIQRTQQEDSAVYLCASSLDPGQGSYEQYFGPGTRLTVT.

This clone was observed many times. The CDR3 goes on 3 residues after the read ends, and that part is filled in from the germline J gene. The genes are TRBV7-2 and TRBJ2-5, with 8 bases matching TRBD2. Germline loops: CDR1 SGHTA, CDR2 FQGNSA. CDR3 length: 15 residues. Losses at the gene ends were 5 bases for V and 3 bases for J; bases not matched to a gene: 8. CDR3 bases read: TGTGCCAGCAGCGAACTAGCGGCAAATAAAGAGACC. It codes for CASSELAANKET. The whole CDR3 reads CASSELAANKETQYF.

This clone was detected many times. The missing CDR3 end, 3 residues past where the read stops, is filled in from the germline J gene. The rearrangement joins TRBV6-2 or TRBV6-3 to TRBJ2-3; possible D gene TRBD1, 6 bases. This CDR3 is 17 amino acids long. The germline V gene encodes CDR1 MNHEY and CDR2 SVGEGT. Trimming pared 6 bases from V and 2 bases from J, leaving 21 bases between. The CDR3 loop is CASRYRRSGQTTDTQYF. Incomplete CDR3 DNA: TGTGCCAGCAGATACCGACGCTCGGGACAAACCACAGATACG.

This clone was observed at least ten times. The read falls 3 residues short of the CDR3 end, and the missing part is taken from the germline J gene. V is TRBV6-1 and J is TRBJ2-7, with 7 positions matching TRBD2. Germline trimming cut 2 bases from V and 3 bases from J; bases unmatched to any gene: 1. The CDR3 contains 13 residues. CDR1 MNHNS and CDR2 SASEGT come from the germline V gene. CDR3 DNA, as far as it was read: TGTGCCAGCAGTGAACAGCGGGGCTACGAG. Its translation: CASSEQRGYE. The CDR3 as a whole reads CASSEQRGYEQYF.